This paragraph covers one T cell receptor beta chain sequence. Its target is not known. The data stem from a study of response to subunit inactivated influenza vaccine. Whole-study findings and limits: After each seasonal influenza vaccination, few new T cells are recruited, the authors suggested.

The CDR3 has 20 amino acids. The germline V gene encodes CDR1 SGDLS and CDR2 YYNGEE. The V gene end was trimmed by 4 bases and the J gene end by 1 base; junction bases not matched to a gene: 13. Using its own MiXCR run on the RT-PCR reads, TCRdb lists one record per CDR3 protein. Of roughly 620,000 distinct CDR3 sequences listed, roughly 12% are singletons. The same data also contributed to another study, on T cells expressing NK-cell markers. From that second work: Production of TCR beta cDNA relied on 5'RACE template switching with UMIs. Seven donors tested HCMV-seropositive and one tested seronegative among the eight sequenced. Among the experiments, several used an anti-gamma-delta TCR antibody to restrict sorting to alpha-beta TCR T cells. In a few donors, these clonotypes also led the CD3+CD56-NKG2C+ fraction.

The chain is built from TRBV9 and TRBJ2-3, with 15 positions matching TRBD2. Material: PBMCs from blood, obtained on the day of vaccination. This TCR came from a man aged 50 to 60 who received an inactivated influenza vaccine. The DNA of the CDR3 is TGTGCCAGCAGCCCCATCCTCGGACTAGCGGGGGGGGAGCGCACAGATACGCAGTATTTT. This translates into CASSPILGLAGGERTDTQYF. The full variable domain, completed using reference TRBV9 and TRBJ2-3, is DSGVTQTPKHLITATGQRVTLRCSPRSGDLSVYWYQQSLDQGLQFLIQYYNGEERAKGNILERFSAQQFPDLHSELNLSSLELGDSALYFCASSPILGLAGGERTDTQYFGPGTRLTVL.